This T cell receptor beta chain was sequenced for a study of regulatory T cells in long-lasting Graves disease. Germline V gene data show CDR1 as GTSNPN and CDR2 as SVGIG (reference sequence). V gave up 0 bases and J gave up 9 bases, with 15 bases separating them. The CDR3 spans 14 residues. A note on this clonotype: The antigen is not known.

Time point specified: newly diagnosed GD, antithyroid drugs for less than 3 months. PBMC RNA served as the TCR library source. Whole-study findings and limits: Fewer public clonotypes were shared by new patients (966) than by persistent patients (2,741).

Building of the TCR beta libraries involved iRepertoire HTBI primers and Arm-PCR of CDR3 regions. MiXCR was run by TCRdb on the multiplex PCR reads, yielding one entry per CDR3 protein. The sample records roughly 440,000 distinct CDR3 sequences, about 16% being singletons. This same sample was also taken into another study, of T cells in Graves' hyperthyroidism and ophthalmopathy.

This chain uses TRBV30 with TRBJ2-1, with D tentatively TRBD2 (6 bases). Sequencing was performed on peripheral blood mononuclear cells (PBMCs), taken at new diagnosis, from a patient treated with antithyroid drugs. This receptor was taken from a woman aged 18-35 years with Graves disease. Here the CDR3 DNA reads TGTGCCTGGAGTGTACTCGGGGACTTAGGTGAGCAGTTCTTC. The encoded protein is CAWSVLGDLGEQFF.